The 9 T cell receptor beta chains given below trace back to one sample, sequenced in a study of T-cell reconstitution after alpha-beta-depleted transplantation in children. Unique molecular identifiers were incorporated during preparation of the TCRbeta library. TCRdb independently ran MiXCR on the PCR reads; one entry per CDR3 protein. The sample has 75,000 to 80,000 distinct CDR3 sequences, 15% to 20% seen once. Sequences were derived from PBMCs, mostly from graft donor cells, sampled 360 days after TCRalphabeta/CD19-depleted stem cell transplant. The receptors stem from a male patient under 10 years old who had a stem cell transplant for acute lymphoblastic leukemia, so the T cells may come from the graft donor.

V is TRBV20-1 and J is TRBJ2-7; 11 bases map to TRBD2. J was trimmed by 3 bases and V by 4 bases; bases with no gene match: 2. The CDR3 totals 13 residues. Germline V gene lookup returns CDR1 DFQATT and CDR2 SNEGSKA (reference sequence). CDR3: CSAITSGSYEQYF. The CDR3 coding sequence is TGCAGTGCTATTACTAGCGGGAGCTACGAGCAGTACTTC.

V gene TRBV20-1 combines with J gene TRBJ2-1, with D perhaps TRBD2 (6 bases). V lost 0 bases and J 0 bases, leaving 9 bases between the germline ends. The CDR3 runs 15 residues. The germline V gene has CDR1 DFQATT and CDR2 SNEGSKA (reference sequence). CDR3 residues: CSARDTSFSYNEQFF. The CDR3, as DNA: TGCAGTGCTAGAGACACTAGCTTCTCCTACAATGAGCAGTTCTTC.

This clonotype was recorded many times. V and J are TRBV13 and TRBJ2-6; D gene uncertain. Germline CDR1 reads PRHDT; CDR2 reads FYEKMQ (reference sequence). This CDR3 region has 15 residues. The V and J ends lost 3 bases and 3 bases respectively, with 9 bases between them. CDR3 in amino acids: CASSFIGSGANVLTF. The CDR3 region has the DNA TGTGCCAGCAGCTTTATAGGTAGTGGGGCCAACGTCCTGACTTTC.

V is TRBV5-1 and J is TRBJ2-6; D perhaps matches TRBD2 (6 bases). The CDR3 has 15 amino acids. Germline values: CDR1 SGHRS, CDR2 YFSETQ. V lost 0 bases and J lost 11, with 15 bases in between. CDR3 coding DNA: TGCGCCAGCAGCTTGGCCGGGGGAAAGAAAGACGTCCTGACTTTC. Residues: CASSLAGGKKDVLTF.

This clonotype was observed many times. The gene calls are TRBV12-3 or TRBV12-4 and TRBJ2-2, with 10 bases that match TRBD1. CDR3 size: 15 residues. The trim removed 5 bases at V and 4 bases at J, leaving 4 bases unmatched. CDR3 nucleotides: TGTGCCAGCAGTCGGCGGACAGGGGGCACCGGGGAGCTGTTTTTT. It yields the protein CASSRRTGGTGELFF.

The chain uses TRBV28 and TRBJ2-1; D perhaps matches TRBD2 (5 bases). The CDR3 spans 15 residues. In germline, CDR1 is MDHEN, CDR2 SYDVKM. Between the trimmed V and J ends, which lost 7 bases and 9 bases, there was a span of 22 bases. The CDR3 here is CASILSPGSGGEQFF. DNA for the CDR3: TGTGCCAGCATCCTTAGCCCTGGAAGTGGAGGTGAGCAGTTCTTC.

The chain joins TRBV30 to TRBJ2-5; D assignment may be TRBD1 or TRBD2 (5 bases each). The CDR3 contains 14 residues. V was cut by 1 base and J by 5 bases, with 14 bases left in between. Germline CDR1 is GTSNPN and CDR2 is SVGIG (reference sequence). The CDR3 protein is CAWSETRGRETQYF. In nucleotides, the CDR3 is TGTGCCTGGAGTGAGACGAGGGGTAGGGAGACCCAGTACTTC.

This clonotype has ten or more counts. This chain joins TRBV5-1 and TRBJ1-6; 7 bases line up with TRBD1. This CDR3 contains 14 residues. V gave up 5 bases and J gave up 9 bases; unmatched junction bases: 8. The V gene's germline CDR1 is SGHRS and CDR2 YFSETQ. CDR3 bases: TGCGCCAGCAGTCTAACAGGGGAGGCTTCACCCCTCCACTTT. It specifies CASSLTGEASPLHF.

This clonotype was seen only a few times. This chain uses TRBV11-2 with TRBJ2-1; 8 bases fit TRBD2. With 5 bases clipped from V and 0 bases from J, the junction kept 12 bases outside the gene matches. Germline V gene sequence: CDR1 SGHAT, CDR2 FQNNGV. The CDR3 length is 18 residues. The CDR3 reads CASSRVPGLEGSYNEQFF. CDR3 in DNA: TGTGCCAGCAGCCGGGTCCCGGGACTAGAAGGCTCCTACAATGAGCAGTTCTTC.